The 5 T cell receptor beta chains given below trace back to one sample, sequenced in a study of long-term antiretroviral therapy in people with HIV. The assay used was immunoSEQ (version v3.0), run at survey level. Using immunoSEQ multiplex PCR, the repertoire was profiled, and TCRdb retains in-frame clones only, with some absent. The data show about 24,000 clones, roughly four fifths seen once. The sample was unsorted PBMCs, taken 4.4 years after starting antiretroviral therapy. These receptors were taken from a man under 40 with HIV.

The V call is TRBV5-4, the J call TRBJ1-1, with D perhaps TRBD1 (6 bases). CDR3 length: 17 residues. Trimming took 2 bases from V and 1 from J, leaving 18 bases between them. In germline, CDR1 is SGHNT, CDR2 YYREEE (reference sequence). CDR3 DNA: TGTGCCAGCAGCTTCTTTGGCTGGGGGCCCGGGAACACTGAAGCTTTCTTT. It codes for CASSFFGWGPGNTEAFF.

This chain links TRBV28 with TRBJ2-1; 9 nucleotides agree with TRBD2. In germline, CDR1 is MDHEN, CDR2 SYDVKM. The CDR3 spans 15 residues. V gave up 5 bases and J gave up 4 bases; unmatched junction bases: 6. CDR3 amino acids: CASSLPGLAYNEQFF. As DNA, the CDR3 is TGTGCCAGCAGTCTTCCGGGACTAGCTTACAATGAGCAGTTCTTC.

The rearrangement uses TRBV11-3 and TRBJ1-5; TRBD1 is a possible D gene (6 bases). The CDR3 spans 14 residues. Trimming removed 1 base from V and 5 bases from J, with 9 bases in between. CDR1 is SGHNT and CDR2 is YENEEA in the germline V gene. The CDR3 coding sequence is TGTGCCAGCAGCTTAGCGGCAGGGGATCAGCCCCAGCATTTT. Its translation: CASSLAAGDQPQHF.

This clone is a singleton in its sample. The chain links TRBV27 to TRBJ1-1; 10 bases fit TRBD1. The V and J ends lost 4 bases and 3 bases, in that order; junction bases with no gene match: 8. The CDR3 is 16 residues long. From germline, CDR1 is MNHEY and CDR2 SMNVEV (reference sequence). CDR3 protein: CASSSYTGTGDTEAFF. The CDR3 DNA follows: TGTGCCAGCAGTTCTTATACCGGGACAGGGGACACTGAAGCTTTCTTT.

This clone showed up just a few times. This chain joins TRBV2 and TRBJ2-7, with a weak D call TRBD1 (6 bases). The CDR3 totals 12 residues. V dropped 6 bases and J dropped 3 bases, with 9 bases sitting between them. Germline CDR1 and CDR2: SNHLY and FYNNEI. The CDR3 is CASRAGVYEQYF. CDR3 bases: TGTGCCAGCAGGGCAGGGGTCTACGAGCAGTACTTC.